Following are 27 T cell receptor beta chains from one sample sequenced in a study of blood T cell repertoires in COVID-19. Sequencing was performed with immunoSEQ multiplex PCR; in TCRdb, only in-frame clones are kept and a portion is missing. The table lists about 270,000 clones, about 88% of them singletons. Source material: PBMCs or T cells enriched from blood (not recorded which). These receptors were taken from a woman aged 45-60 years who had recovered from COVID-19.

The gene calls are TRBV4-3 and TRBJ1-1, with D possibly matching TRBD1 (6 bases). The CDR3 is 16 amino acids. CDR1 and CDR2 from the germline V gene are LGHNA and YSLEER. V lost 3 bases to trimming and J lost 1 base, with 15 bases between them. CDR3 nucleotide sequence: TGCGCCAGCAGCCACCTCGGACAGTGGGAGAACACTGAAGCTTTCTTT. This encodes CASSHLGQWENTEAFF.

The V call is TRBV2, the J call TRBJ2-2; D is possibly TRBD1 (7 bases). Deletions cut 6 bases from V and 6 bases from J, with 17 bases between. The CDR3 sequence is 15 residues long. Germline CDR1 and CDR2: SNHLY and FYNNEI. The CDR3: CASSRGGGFPGELFF. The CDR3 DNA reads TGTGCCAGCAGCCGCGGAGGGGGCTTCCCCGGGGAGCTGTTTTTT.

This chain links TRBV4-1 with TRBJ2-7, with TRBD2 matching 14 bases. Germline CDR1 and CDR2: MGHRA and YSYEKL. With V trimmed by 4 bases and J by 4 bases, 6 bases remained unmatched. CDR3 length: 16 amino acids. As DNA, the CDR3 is TGCGCCAGCAGCCGAAGACTAGCGGGAGGGCCGTACGAGCAGTACTTC. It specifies CASSRRLAGGPYEQYF.

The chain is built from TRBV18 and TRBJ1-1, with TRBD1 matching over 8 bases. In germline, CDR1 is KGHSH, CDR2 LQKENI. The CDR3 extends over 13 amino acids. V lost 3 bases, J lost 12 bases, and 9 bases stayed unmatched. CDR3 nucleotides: TGTGCCAGCTCACCCGCGGACAGGGCGGTATCTTTCTTT. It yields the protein CASSPADRAVSFF.

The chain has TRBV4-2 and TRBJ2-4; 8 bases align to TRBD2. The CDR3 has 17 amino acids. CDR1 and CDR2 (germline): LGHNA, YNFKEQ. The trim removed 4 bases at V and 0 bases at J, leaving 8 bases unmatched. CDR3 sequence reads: CASSPSYSGVAKNIQYF. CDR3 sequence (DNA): TGTGCCAGCAGCCCCAGTTATAGCGGGGTAGCCAAAAACATTCAGTACTTC.

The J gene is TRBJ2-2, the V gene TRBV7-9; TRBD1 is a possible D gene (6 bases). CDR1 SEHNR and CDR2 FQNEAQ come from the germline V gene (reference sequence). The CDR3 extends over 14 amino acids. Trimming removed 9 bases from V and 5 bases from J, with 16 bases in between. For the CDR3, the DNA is TGTGCCAGGGGACCAAATGACAGGACCGGGGAGCTGTTTTTT. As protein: CARGPNDRTGELFF.

The CDR3 DNA follows: TGTGCCAGTAAGGGGGGACTAGACGCATTCGGAGATACGCAGTATTTT. Translating gives CASKGGLDAFGDTQYF. This chain uses TRBV28 with TRBJ2-3, with 8 bases matching TRBD2. V gave up 9 bases and J gave up 5 bases; unmatched junction bases: 16. The CDR3 runs to 16 residues. Germline CDR1 is MDHEN and CDR2 is SYDVKM.

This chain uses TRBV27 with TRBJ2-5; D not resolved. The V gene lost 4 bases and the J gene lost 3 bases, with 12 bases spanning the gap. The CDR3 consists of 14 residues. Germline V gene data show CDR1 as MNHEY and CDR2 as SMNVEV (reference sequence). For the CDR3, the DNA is TGTGCCAGCAGTTCACTCTCCTTCAAAGAGACCCAGTACTTC. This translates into CASSSLSFKETQYF.

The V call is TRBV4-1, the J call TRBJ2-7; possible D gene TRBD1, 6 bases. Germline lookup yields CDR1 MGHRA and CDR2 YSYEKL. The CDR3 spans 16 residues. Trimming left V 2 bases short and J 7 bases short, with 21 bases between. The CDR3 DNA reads TGCGCCAGCAGCCAATCCCGCATAGGGGGAACCTGGGAGCAGTACTTC. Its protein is CASSQSRIGGTWEQYF.

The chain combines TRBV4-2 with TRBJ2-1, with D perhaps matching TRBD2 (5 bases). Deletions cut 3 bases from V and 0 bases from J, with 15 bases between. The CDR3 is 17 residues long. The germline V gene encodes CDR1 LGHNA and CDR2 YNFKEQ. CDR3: CASSHEPGGSSYNEQFF. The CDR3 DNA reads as TGTGCCAGCAGCCACGAGCCTGGAGGTAGCTCCTACAATGAGCAGTTCTTC.

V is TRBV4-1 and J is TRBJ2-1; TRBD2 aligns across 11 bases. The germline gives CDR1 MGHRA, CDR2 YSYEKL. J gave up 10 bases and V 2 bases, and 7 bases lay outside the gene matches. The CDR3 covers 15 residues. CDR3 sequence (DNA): TGCGCCAGCAGCCAAAATCCCCTAGCGGGAGGAGAGCAGTTCTTC. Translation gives CASSQNPLAGGEQFF.

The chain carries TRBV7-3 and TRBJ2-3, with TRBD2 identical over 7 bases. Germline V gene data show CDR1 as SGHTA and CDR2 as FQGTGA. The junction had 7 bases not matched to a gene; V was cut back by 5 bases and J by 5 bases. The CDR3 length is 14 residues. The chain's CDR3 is CASSDGLGKDTQYF. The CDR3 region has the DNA TGTGCCAGCAGCGACGGACTAGGAAAAGATACGCAGTATTTT.

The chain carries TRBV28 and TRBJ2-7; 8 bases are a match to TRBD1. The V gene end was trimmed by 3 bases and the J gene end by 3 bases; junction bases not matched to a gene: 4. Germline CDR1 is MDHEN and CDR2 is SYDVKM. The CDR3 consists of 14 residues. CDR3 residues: CASSLTGESYEQYF. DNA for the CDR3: TGTGCCAGCAGTTTGACAGGGGAGAGCTACGAGCAGTACTTC.

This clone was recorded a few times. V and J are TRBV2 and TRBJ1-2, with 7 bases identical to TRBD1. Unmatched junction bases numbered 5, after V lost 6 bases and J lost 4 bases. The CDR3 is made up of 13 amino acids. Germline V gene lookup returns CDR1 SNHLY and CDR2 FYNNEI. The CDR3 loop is CASRPGQAYGYTF. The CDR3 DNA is TGTGCCAGCAGACCCGGACAGGCCTATGGCTACACCTTC. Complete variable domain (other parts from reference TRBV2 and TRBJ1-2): EPEVTQTPSHQVTQMGQEVILRCVPISNHLYFYWYRQILGQKVEFLVSFYNNEISEKSEIFDDQFSVERPDGSNFTLKIRSTKLEDSAMYFCASRPGQAYGYTFGSGTRLTVV.

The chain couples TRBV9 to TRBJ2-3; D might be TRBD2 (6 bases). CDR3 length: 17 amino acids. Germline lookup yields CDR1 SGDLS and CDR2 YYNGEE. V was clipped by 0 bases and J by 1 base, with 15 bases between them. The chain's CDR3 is CASSVAYPGAGTDTQYF. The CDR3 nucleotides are TGTGCCAGCAGCGTAGCTTATCCGGGAGCTGGCACAGATACGCAGTATTTT.

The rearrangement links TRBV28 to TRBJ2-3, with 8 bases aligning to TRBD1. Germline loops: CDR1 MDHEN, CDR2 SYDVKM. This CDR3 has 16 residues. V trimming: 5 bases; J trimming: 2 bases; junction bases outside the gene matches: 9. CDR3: CASSLHTGGLTDTQYF. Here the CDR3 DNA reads TGTGCCAGCAGTCTCCATACAGGGGGGCTCACAGATACGCAGTATTTT.

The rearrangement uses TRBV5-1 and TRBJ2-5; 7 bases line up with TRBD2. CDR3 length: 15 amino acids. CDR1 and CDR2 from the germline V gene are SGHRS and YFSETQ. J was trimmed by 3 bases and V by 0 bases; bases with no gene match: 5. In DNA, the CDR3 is TGCGCCAGCAGCTTGGCGGCGGGAGCAGAAGAGACCCAGTACTTC. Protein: CASSLAAGAEETQYF.

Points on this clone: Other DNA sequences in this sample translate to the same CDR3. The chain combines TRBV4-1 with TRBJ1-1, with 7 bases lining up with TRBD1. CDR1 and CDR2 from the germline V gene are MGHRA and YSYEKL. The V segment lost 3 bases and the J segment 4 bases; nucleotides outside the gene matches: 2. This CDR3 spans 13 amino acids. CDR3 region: CASSQGDSTEAFF. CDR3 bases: TGCGCCAGCAGCCAGGGGGACAGCACTGAAGCTTTCTTT.

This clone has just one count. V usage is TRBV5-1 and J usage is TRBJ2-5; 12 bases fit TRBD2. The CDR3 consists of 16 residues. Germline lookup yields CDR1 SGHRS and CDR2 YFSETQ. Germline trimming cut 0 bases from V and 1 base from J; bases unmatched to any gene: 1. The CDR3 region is CASSLVLAGGQETQYF. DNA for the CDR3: TGCGCCAGCAGCTTGGTACTAGCGGGAGGCCAAGAGACCCAGTACTTC. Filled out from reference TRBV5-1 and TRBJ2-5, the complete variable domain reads KAGVTQTPRYLIKTRGQQVTLSCSPISGHRSVSWYQQTPGQGLQFLFEYFSETQRNKGNFPGRFSGRQFSNSRSEMNVSTLELGDSALYLCASSLVLAGGQETQYFGPGTRLLVL.

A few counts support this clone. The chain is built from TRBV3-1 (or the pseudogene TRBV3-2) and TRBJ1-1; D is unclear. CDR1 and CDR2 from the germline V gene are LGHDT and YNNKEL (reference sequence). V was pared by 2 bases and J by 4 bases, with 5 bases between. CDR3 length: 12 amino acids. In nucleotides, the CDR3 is TGTGCCAGCAGCCAACAGTTCACTGAAGCTTTCTTT. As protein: CASSQQFTEAFF.

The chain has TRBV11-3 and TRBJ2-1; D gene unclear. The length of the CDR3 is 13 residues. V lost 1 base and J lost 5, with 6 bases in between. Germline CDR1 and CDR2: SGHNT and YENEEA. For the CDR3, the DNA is TGTGCCAGCAGCTTAGCCGTAAACAATGAGCAGTTCTTC. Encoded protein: CASSLAVNNEQFF.

The CDR3 spells CASSQEGGTEAFF. The CDR3 DNA reads TGCGCCAGCAGCCAAGAGGGGGGCACTGAAGCTTTCTTT. The V gene is TRBV4-1, the J gene TRBJ1-1; TRBD1 might be the D (5 bases). This CDR3 is 13 amino acids long. Trimming took off 0 bases at V and 4 bases at J, with 6 bases between the two ends. Germline V gene lookup returns CDR1 MGHRA and CDR2 YSYEKL.

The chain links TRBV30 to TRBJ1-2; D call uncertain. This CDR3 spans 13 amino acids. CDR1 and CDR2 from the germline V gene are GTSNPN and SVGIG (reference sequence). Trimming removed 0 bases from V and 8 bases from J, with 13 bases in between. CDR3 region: CAWSVEGVGGYTF. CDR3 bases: TGTGCCTGGAGTGTAGAGGGAGTGGGGGGCTACACCTTC.

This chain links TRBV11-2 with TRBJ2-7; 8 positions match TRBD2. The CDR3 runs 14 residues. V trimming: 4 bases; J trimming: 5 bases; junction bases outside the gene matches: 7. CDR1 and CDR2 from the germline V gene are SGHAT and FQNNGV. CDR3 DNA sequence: TGTGCCAGCAGCTGGGGGACTAGTTTCGACGAGCAGTACTTC. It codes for CASSWGTSFDEQYF.

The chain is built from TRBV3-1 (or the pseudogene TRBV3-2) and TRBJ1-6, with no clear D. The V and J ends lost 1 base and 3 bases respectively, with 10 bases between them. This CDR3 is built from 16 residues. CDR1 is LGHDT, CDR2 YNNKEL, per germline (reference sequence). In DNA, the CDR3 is TGTGCCAGCAGCCAAGCCTCCAGTCTCTATAATTCACCCCTCCACTTT. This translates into CASSQASSLYNSPLHF.

Here the CDR3 reads CASRYTGGFQPQHF. The CDR3 DNA sequence: TGTGCCAGCAGGTATACAGGGGGCTTTCAGCCCCAGCATTTT. The rearrangement links TRBV2 to TRBJ1-5, with 9 nucleotides matching TRBD1. CDR1 is SNHLY and CDR2 is FYNNEI in the germline V gene. With 6 bases clipped from V and 6 bases from J, the junction kept 6 bases outside the gene matches. CDR3 length equals 14 residues.

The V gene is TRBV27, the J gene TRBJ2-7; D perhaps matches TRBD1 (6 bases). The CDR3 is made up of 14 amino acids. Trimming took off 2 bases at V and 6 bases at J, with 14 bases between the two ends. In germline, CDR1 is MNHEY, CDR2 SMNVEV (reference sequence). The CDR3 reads CASSLRIRGSEQYF. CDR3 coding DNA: TGTGCCAGCAGTTTACGAATCAGGGGTAGCGAGCAGTACTTC.